This TCR beta chain was recovered during a study of graft-versus-host responses after intestinal transplantation. Across the whole study: Each patient got anti-thymocyte globulin induction, then tacrolimus and steroids for three to four years. General observations from the study: Some GvH clones were seen earlier in gut or blood, suggesting intestinal origin. Researchers found peak circulating GvH clone levels linked to early post-transplant HvG declines.

Concerning this clone: What it binds is not known.

The method was immunoSEQ multiplex PCR; TCRdb's version includes in-frame clones alone and lacks a portion of them. The sample contains tens of thousands of clones, about 90% of which appear only once. The origin of this receptor is a human donor who received an intestinal transplant. The sample consisted of unstimulated CD4+ T cells sorted from spleen or lymph node cells, taken before intestinal transplant.

The CDR3, as DNA: TGTGCCAGTAGTATAGGAGGGACAGTAGAGACCCAGTACTTC. Translated, it gives CASSIGGTVETQYF. J is TRBJ2-5 and V is TRBV19; 7 bases map to TRBD1. The CDR3 is 14 residues long. Germline CDR1 LNHDA, CDR2 SQIVND (reference sequence). J was trimmed by 4 bases and V by 1 base; bases with no gene match: 3.